Following are 32 T cell receptor beta chains from one sample sequenced in a study of cytomegalovirus exposure and HLA in healthy donors. The PCR ran on 60 Vbeta and 13 Jbeta primers. Produced via immunoSEQ multiplex PCR; TCRdb's table is partial and in-frame only. The sample includes 150,000 or so clones, roughly 80% seen only once; the top ten take 4.1%. The sequenced sample consisted of PBMCs. The receptor source for this set is a man over 45 in good health and CMV-seropositive.

This clone was detected once. CDR3 DNA: TGTGCCAGTAGTATAGAGGATCTAGCTCAATCTACGCAGTATTTT. Protein: CASSIEDLAQSTQYF. This chain uses TRBV19 with TRBJ2-3; perhaps TRBD2 as D (5 bases). V lost 0 bases to trimming and J lost 8 bases, with 15 bases between them. Germline V CDR1 and CDR2: LNHDA, SQIVND (reference sequence). The CDR3 has 15 residues. The whole variable domain, remainder taken from reference TRBV19 and TRBJ2-3, is DGGITQSPKYLFRKEGQNVTLSCEQNLNHDAMYWYRQDPGQGLRLIYYSQIVNDFQKGDIAEGYSVSREKKESFPLTVTSAQKNPTAFYLCASSIEDLAQSTQYFGPGTRLTVL.

V is TRBV29-1 and J is TRBJ2-2; no clear D. The CDR3 has 12 amino acids. V lost 6 bases and J 7 bases, leaving 12 bases between the germline ends. CDR1 is SQVTM, CDR2 ANQGSEA, per germline. CDR3 nucleotides: TGCAGCGTCTATTCCCAAGACGGGGAGCTGTTTTTT. Residues: CSVYSQDGELFF.

J is TRBJ2-1 and V is TRBV9; 8 bases map to TRBD1. Germline V gene sequence: CDR1 SGDLS, CDR2 YYNGEE. This CDR3 is 15 amino acids long. Trimming took 0 bases from V and 7 from J; bases not matched to a gene: 6. The CDR3 loop is CASSVADRGNNEQFF. CDR3 DNA sequence: TGTGCCAGCAGCGTAGCAGACAGGGGAAATAATGAGCAGTTCTTC.

This clone was found a few times. This chain links TRBV6-1 with TRBJ1-2; D is undetermined. The CDR3 covers 13 residues. V was clipped by 3 bases and J by 7 bases, with 12 bases between them. Germline V lookup: CDR1 MNHNS, CDR2 SASEGT. The CDR3 here is CASSDFGGRGYTF. CDR3 coding DNA: TGTGCCAGCAGTGATTTCGGCGGTCGTGGCTACACCTTC.

V usage is TRBV15 and J usage is TRBJ2-2; D is possibly TRBD2 (6 bases). Looked up from germline, CDR1 is LNHNV and CDR2 is YYDKDF (reference sequence). The V and J ends lost 0 bases and 6 bases respectively, with 11 bases between them. CDR3 length: 15 amino acids. The CDR3 nucleotides read TGTGCCACCAGCAGAGATCGGGCGGGGTCCGGGGAGCTGTTTTTT. Its translation is CATSRDRAGSGELFF. Together with reference TRBV15 and TRBJ2-2, the CDR3 gives the full variable domain: DAMVIQNPRYQVTQFGKPVTLSCSQTLNHNVMYWYQQKSSQAPKLLFHYYDKDFNNEADTPDNFQSRRPNTSFCFLDIRSPGLGDTAMYLCATSRDRAGSGELFFGEGSRLTVL.

J is TRBJ2-7 and V is TRBV30; maybe TRBD2 (6 bases). The length of the CDR3 is 11 residues. The ends were cut back, 2 bases at V and 6 bases at J, with 8 bases in the middle. In germline, CDR1 is GTSNPN, CDR2 SVGIG (reference sequence). CDR3 nucleotide sequence: TGTGCCTGGAGTAACGGGGGCGAGCAGTACTTC. This translates into CAWSNGGEQYF.

The sample holds a few counts of this clone. The chain carries TRBV10-3 and TRBJ2-2, with 9 positions matching TRBD1. After removal of 4 bases from V and 5 bases from J, the junction contained 8 bases not matched to a gene. Germline CDR1 is ENHRY and CDR2 is SYGVKD. The CDR3 length is 16 residues. The CDR3 loop is CAISVGGQGETGELFF. The CDR3 bases are TGTGCCATCAGTGTAGGGGGACAGGGCGAGACCGGGGAGCTGTTTTTT.

J is TRBJ1-2 and V is TRBV7-2; D gene unclear. The V end was cut by 0 bases, the J end by 5 bases, with 13 bases between. The length of the CDR3 is 15 residues. Germline V gene lookup returns CDR1 SGHTA and CDR2 FQGNSA. The CDR3 nucleotides are TGTGCCAGCAGCTTAGCCGTCCCCTCGGGGTATGGCTACACCTTC. This sequence encodes CASSLAVPSGYGYTF.

The chain carries TRBV5-4 and TRBJ2-2, with D hard to call. Germline V gives CDR1 SGHNT, CDR2 YYREEE (reference sequence). V was clipped by 6 bases and J by 0 bases, with 6 bases between them. The CDR3 is 13 residues long. The CDR3 nucleotides read TGTGCCAGCACCGGTCCGAACACCGGGGAGCTGTTTTTT. Amino acids: CASTGPNTGELFF.

This chain links TRBV19 with TRBJ2-3; 11 bases are a match to TRBD2. The CDR3 contains 14 residues. From germline, CDR1 is LNHDA and CDR2 SQIVND (reference sequence). V dropped 8 bases and J dropped 5; count of bases not matched to a gene: 6. In nucleotides, the CDR3 is TGTGCCAGTGCCTTAGCGGGGGGGGTAGATACGCAGTATTTT. It yields the protein CASALAGGVDTQYF.

The chain joins TRBV21-1 to TRBJ2-1; the D call in the table, TRBD1, was not verified against the DNA. TRBV21-1 is assigned pseudogene status. The CDR3 totals 20 residues. This CDR3 is CASSTIGTGVFGCVVHEQFF. The CDR3 coding sequence is TGTGCCAGCAGCACGATTGGGACAGGGGTGTTCGGGTGCGTAGTTCATGAGCAGTTCTTC.

The CDR3 DNA is TGTGCCATCAGTGTTAAAGCGGGGGGAACAGATACGCAGTATTTT. Its translation: CAISVKAGGTDTQYF. The chain combines TRBV10-3 with TRBJ2-3; 9 bases map to TRBD2. This CDR3 has 15 residues. With V trimmed by 4 bases and J by 3 bases, 5 bases remained unmatched. CDR1 is ENHRY and CDR2 is SYGVKD in the germline V gene.

This clone was detected only once. The chain links TRBV13 to TRBJ2-1; 9 bases line up with TRBD2. CDR1 is PRHDT and CDR2 is FYEKMQ in the germline V gene (reference sequence). This CDR3 has 18 residues. The ends lost 5 bases at V and 0 bases at J; junction bases unmatched: 11. This CDR3 reads CASSRTSASLRSYNEQFF. As DNA, the CDR3 is TGTGCCAGCAGCCGGACTAGCGCCTCCCTCCGCTCCTACAATGAGCAGTTCTTC.

The rearrangement links TRBV19 to TRBJ1-1; D is unclear. V gave up 3 bases and J gave up 7 bases, with 12 bases separating them. CDR3 length: 13 amino acids. Germline V CDR1 and CDR2: LNHDA, SQIVND (reference sequence). CDR3 DNA: TGTGCCAGTAGTATTCGGTTTTTCGGTGAAGCTTTCTTT. Its translation is CASSIRFFGEAFF.

The chain has TRBV7-9 and TRBJ1-5; 9 positions match TRBD1. The CDR3 runs to 15 residues. Germline-derived CDR1 and CDR2 are SEHNR and FQNEAQ (reference sequence). Germline trimming cut 7 bases from V and 11 bases from J; bases unmatched to any gene: 15. CDR3 residues: CASNTGQGPFEAQHF. CDR3 coding DNA: TGTGCCAGCAACACTGGACAGGGGCCTTTTGAGGCCCAGCATTTT.

This clone has a single count. The V gene is TRBV28, the J gene TRBJ2-1, with 16 bases that match TRBD2. Germline CDR1 and CDR2: MDHEN and SYDVKM. V lost 5 bases to trimming and J lost 12 bases; unmatched junction nucleotides: 13. The CDR3 length is 17 residues. This chain's CDR3 is CASSGAGTSGGGLWQFF. CDR3 DNA: TGTGCCAGCAGTGGCGCGGGGACTAGCGGGGGGGGCTTATGGCAGTTCTTC.

The chain joins TRBV19 to TRBJ1-5; D uncertain. Germline assignment: CDR1 LNHDA and CDR2 SQIVND (reference sequence). Trimming cost V 3 bases and J 6 bases, with 12 bases left between them. The CDR3 is 14 residues long. CDR3 region: CASSINAGGQPQHF. CDR3 nucleotides: TGTGCCAGTAGTATCAACGCAGGAGGTCAGCCCCAGCATTTT.

The CDR3 is CASSNGQTETQYF. CDR3 nucleotides: TGTGCCAGTAGTAATGGGCAGACGGAGACCCAGTACTTC. This rearrangement joins TRBV19 to TRBJ2-5, with D uncertain. Trimming stripped 4 bases from V and 5 bases from J, with 11 bases between. The CDR3 extends over 13 amino acids. Germline V CDR1 and CDR2: LNHDA, SQIVND (reference sequence).

This clone came up a few times. The chain has TRBV19 and TRBJ2-2; TRBD1 matches 7 bases. The CDR3 is 15 residues long. The V gene's germline CDR1 is LNHDA and CDR2 SQIVND (reference sequence). Germline trimming cut 6 bases from V and 5 bases from J; bases unmatched to any gene: 9. CDR3: CASSHGQATTGELFF. DNA for the CDR3: TGTGCCAGTAGCCATGGACAGGCCACTACCGGGGAGCTGTTTTTT.

The chain uses TRBV9 and TRBJ2-1; the D is unclear. The germline V and J ends were trimmed by 4 bases and 0 bases, with 8 bases remaining between them. CDR1 is SGDLS, CDR2 YYNGEE, per germline. The CDR3 consists of 14 residues. DNA for the CDR3: TGTGCCAGCAGCAAACAGAGCTCCTACAATGAGCAGTTCTTC. It encodes CASSKQSSYNEQFF.

This chain connects TRBV7-3 to TRBJ2-7; 7 bases map to TRBD1. The CDR3 sequence is 14 residues long. CDR1 and CDR2 (germline): SGHTA, FQGTGA. Trimming took 3 bases from V and 1 from J; bases not matched to a gene: 3. For the CDR3, the DNA is TGTGCCAGCAGCTTGGCAGGGGGTTCCTACGAGCAGTACTTC. It encodes CASSLAGGSYEQYF.

This chain joins TRBV27 and TRBJ1-2; 9 positions agree with TRBD1. From germline, CDR1 is MNHEY and CDR2 SMNVEV (reference sequence). The CDR3 runs 14 residues. The V gene end was trimmed by 5 bases and the J gene end by 2 bases; junction bases not matched to a gene: 3. Here the CDR3 reads CASSPGQGNYGYTF. CDR3 nucleotides: TGTGCCAGCAGTCCAGGACAGGGGAACTATGGCTACACCTTC.

The chain joins TRBV5-5 to TRBJ1-5, with D maybe TRBD1 (5 bases). V lost 5 bases and J lost 4, with 10 bases in between. CDR1 and CDR2 (germline): SGHKS, YYEKEE (reference sequence). The CDR3 length is 13 residues. The CDR3 loop reads CASRQTENQPQHF. CDR3 DNA sequence: TGTGCCAGCAGGCAGACAGAGAATCAGCCCCAGCATTTT.

The chain links TRBV5-6 to TRBJ2-5, with TRBD2 matching over 8 bases. From germline, CDR1 is SGHDT and CDR2 YYEEEE. The CDR3 spans 16 residues. Trimming took 4 bases from V and 3 from J; bases not matched to a gene: 11. The CDR3 nucleotides read TGTGCCAGCAGCCCCTCAGCGGGGGCCTTGGAAGAGACCCAGTACTTC. Amino acid sequence: CASSPSAGALEETQYF.

This sequence joins TRBV5-5 and TRBJ1-2; TRBD1 aligns across 7 bases. The CDR3 covers 15 residues. Unmatched junction bases numbered 5, after V lost 2 bases and J lost 1 base. The V gene's germline CDR1 is SGHKS and CDR2 YYEKEE (reference sequence). Here the CDR3 reads CASSFGTALNYGYTF. DNA for the CDR3: TGTGCCAGCAGCTTCGGGACAGCTCTTAACTATGGCTACACCTTC.

The V gene is TRBV6-1, the J gene TRBJ2-1; tentatively, D is TRBD2 (5 bases). The ends were cut back, 2 bases at V and 8 bases at J, with 16 bases in the middle. CDR3 length: 15 residues. Germline V CDR1 and CDR2: MNHNS, SASEGT. The CDR3, as DNA: TGTGCCAGCAGTGAATCGCGTACTAGTTTCGATGAGCAGTTCTTC. It specifies CASSESRTSFDEQFF.

The gene calls are TRBV28 and TRBJ2-3; no clear D. V lost 5 bases and J lost 6, with 12 bases in between. CDR1 and CDR2 (germline): MDHEN, SYDVKM. The CDR3 runs 13 residues. The CDR3 reads CASSPPFGDTQYF. Written as DNA, the CDR3 is TGTGCCAGCAGTCCCCCCTTCGGGGATACGCAGTATTTT.

This chain joins TRBV5-1 and TRBJ1-6; 7 nucleotides line up with TRBD1. Per the germline V gene, CDR1 is SGHRS and CDR2 is YFSETQ. With 3 bases clipped from V and 5 bases from J, the junction kept 8 bases outside the gene matches. CDR3 length: 16 residues. The chain's CDR3 is CASSSQGNQNNSPLHF. The CDR3 bases are TGCGCCAGCAGCTCACAGGGGAATCAGAATAATTCACCCCTCCACTTT.

The chain carries TRBV27 and TRBJ2-3, with 9 positions matching TRBD2. V dropped 5 bases and J dropped 1; count of bases not matched to a gene: 13. Germline loops: CDR1 MNHEY, CDR2 SMNVEV (reference sequence). The CDR3 runs 18 residues. The DNA of the CDR3 is TGTGCCAGCAGTGGTAGCGGGAGAAACGTACGTGGCACAGATACGCAGTATTTT. Translated, it gives CASSGSGRNVRGTDTQYF.

The DNA for the CDR3 is TGTGCCAGCAGTTCGGACAGGGTTGGCGAAGCTTTCTTT. Amino acid sequence: CASSSDRVGEAFF. This chain connects TRBV27 to TRBJ1-1, with 8 bases aligning to TRBD1. V gave up 4 bases and J gave up 8 bases; unmatched junction bases: 6. The germline gives CDR1 MNHEY, CDR2 SMNVEV (reference sequence). This CDR3 has 13 residues.

This chain joins TRBV28 and TRBJ2-2, with 9 bases aligning to TRBD2. This CDR3 has 13 residues. Germline CDR1 and CDR2: MDHEN and SYDVKM. J lost 8 bases, V lost 10 bases, and 8 bases had no gene match. The CDR3 loop reads CATLAGVSGELFF. CDR3 nucleotide sequence: TGTGCCACCTTAGCGGGAGTTTCGGGGGAGCTGTTTTTT. Complete variable domain (other parts from reference TRBV28 and TRBJ2-2): DVKVTQSSRYLVKRTGEKVFLECVQDMDHENMFWYRQDPGLGLRLIYFSYDVKMKEKGDIPEGYSVSREKKERFSLILESASTNQTSMYLCATLAGVSGELFFGEGSRLTVL.

The rearrangement links TRBV7-9 to TRBJ1-2, with D maybe TRBD1 (6 bases). Germline CDR1 is SEHNR and CDR2 is FQNEAQ (reference sequence). CDR3 length: 15 residues. Trimming pared 2 bases from V and 0 bases from J, leaving 10 bases between. The CDR3 here is CASSLSGGANYGYTF. The CDR3 nucleotides read TGTGCCAGCAGCTTATCGGGGGGCGCTAACTATGGCTACACCTTC.